Listed here is a single T cell receptor (beta chain). This specimen comes from a study of blood T cell repertoires in COVID-19. Individuals drawn from some 25 US areas were roughly 18 to 89 years old. The method was immunoSEQ multiplex PCR; TCRdb's version includes in-frame clones alone and lacks a portion of them. Among about 350,000 clones listed, approximately 89% were seen once. This CDR3 spans 14 amino acids. CDR1 LNHDA and CDR2 SQIVND come from the germline V gene (reference sequence). V shed 3 bases and J 5 bases; nucleotides not matched to a gene: 4. The specimen was PBMCs or T cells enriched from blood (not recorded which). The sequence was collected from a woman between 25 and 40 years old who had recovered from COVID-19. V usage is TRBV19 and J usage is TRBJ2-3; 8 bases fit TRBD2. The CDR3 protein is CASSMYAGGDTQYF. For the CDR3, the DNA is TGTGCCAGTAGTATGTATGCGGGGGGAGATACGCAGTATTTT.